This TCR beta chain was sequenced during a study of blood T cell repertoires in COVID-19. In the study's own analysis: Using reference gene primer amplification, nucleated cell counts were estimated. Profiled with immunoSEQ multiplex PCR; TCRdb holds only in-frame clones, not every one. V and J calls and clone size come straight from that table; D and trimming were deduced from the DNA. The data hold some 70,000 clones, with 80% to 90% observed a single time. Input material: peripheral blood. The source of this sequence is a woman aged 60-70 years with acute or convalescent COVID-19.

The CDR3: CASRASLAGYIEQYF. CDR3 DNA sequence: TGCGCCAGCAGAGCCTCCCTAGCGGGATATATCGAGCAGTACTTC. The chain couples TRBV10-2 to TRBJ2-7; 9 bases map to TRBD2. Trimming removed 6 bases from V and 6 bases from J; junction bases left unmatched: 12. Germline V gene sequence: CDR1 WSHSY, CDR2 SAAADI. The CDR3 covers 15 residues.